This entry is about one T cell receptor (beta chain). The data are from a study of blood T cell repertoires in COVID-19. For the study at large: The samples span acute and convalescent COVID-19 from the United States, Italy and Spain.

Original data processing: It was from reference gene primer amplification that nucleated cell counts were estimated. Clones were read by immunoSEQ multiplex PCR, and TCRdb kept only the in-frame ones, dropping some. The V and J calls and the clone size are those of that table, but D and trimming were determined from the DNA. There are about 270,000 clones in the sample; about 87% occur only once, and approximately 4% lies in the top ten. The CDR3 spans 17 residues. Germline CDR1 LNHDA, CDR2 SQIVND (reference sequence). V was clipped by 2 bases and J by 1 base, with 15 bases between them. This receptor was obtained from a man between 60 and 75 years old who had recovered from COVID-19. Material for sequencing was peripheral blood. The gene calls are TRBV19 and TRBJ2-4; tentative D call: TRBD1 (5 bases). CDR3 amino acids: CASSIFPQGWAKNIQYF. The CDR3 bases are TGTGCCAGTAGTATATTCCCCCAGGGTTGGGCCAAAAACATTCAGTACTTC.